What follows describes a single T cell receptor (beta chain). Its antigen has not been determined. No base-level quality is on record; no much larger clone is a single base apart. CDR1 and CDR2 (MNHEY, SVGAGI) derive from the germline V gene. V is shortened by 0 bases, J by 2 bases, and the region joining them spans 10 bases. The CDR3 sequence holds 15 residues, the cysteine and phenylalanine included. Kept here is only the CDR3 DNA, which spans 45 bases and is read in frame from base 1. These data originate in a study of technical replicates of blood from a few donors (TCRdb year 2017). Library method: the immunoSEQ multiplex PCR assay. TCRdb holds this immuneACCESS table with in-frame rearrangements only. Some clones are missing; in checked studies, unresolved V genes explain under half, and the rest has no known cause. The sample has approximately 70,000 clones on record, roughly 98% of them singletons. Around 0.16% of the sample is in the top ten clones.

The specimen sequenced was T cells isolated from PBMCs. This clonotype was obtained from a human donor in good health. The chain is assembled from TRBV6-5 and TRBJ1-1, with TRBD1 perhaps the D gene, on 5 matching bases. This receptor carries the CDR3 CASSYSWGGNTEAFF. The DNA is as follows: TGTGCCAGCAGTTACTCGTGGGGGGGAAACACTGAAGCTTTCTTT.